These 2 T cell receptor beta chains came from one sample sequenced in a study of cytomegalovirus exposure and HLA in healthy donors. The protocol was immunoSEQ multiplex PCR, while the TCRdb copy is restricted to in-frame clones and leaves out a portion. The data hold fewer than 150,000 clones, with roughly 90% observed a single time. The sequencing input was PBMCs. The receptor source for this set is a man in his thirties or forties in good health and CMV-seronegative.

The CDR3 is CASITAPFTGELFF. The CDR3 region has the DNA TGTGCCAGCATCACTGCCCCCTTCACCGGGGAGCTGTTTTTT. The chain uses TRBV11-2 and TRBJ2-2; no clear D. Germline lookup yields CDR1 SGHAT and CDR2 FQNNGV. V lost 7 bases and J lost 4, with 13 bases in between. The CDR3 totals 14 residues.

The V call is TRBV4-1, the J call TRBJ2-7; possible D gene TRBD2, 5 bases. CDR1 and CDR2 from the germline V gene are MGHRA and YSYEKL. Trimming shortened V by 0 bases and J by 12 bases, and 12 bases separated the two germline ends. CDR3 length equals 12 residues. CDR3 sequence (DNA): TGCGCCAGCAGCCAAGATGTCAGGACTCTGTACTTC. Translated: CASSQDVRTLYF.